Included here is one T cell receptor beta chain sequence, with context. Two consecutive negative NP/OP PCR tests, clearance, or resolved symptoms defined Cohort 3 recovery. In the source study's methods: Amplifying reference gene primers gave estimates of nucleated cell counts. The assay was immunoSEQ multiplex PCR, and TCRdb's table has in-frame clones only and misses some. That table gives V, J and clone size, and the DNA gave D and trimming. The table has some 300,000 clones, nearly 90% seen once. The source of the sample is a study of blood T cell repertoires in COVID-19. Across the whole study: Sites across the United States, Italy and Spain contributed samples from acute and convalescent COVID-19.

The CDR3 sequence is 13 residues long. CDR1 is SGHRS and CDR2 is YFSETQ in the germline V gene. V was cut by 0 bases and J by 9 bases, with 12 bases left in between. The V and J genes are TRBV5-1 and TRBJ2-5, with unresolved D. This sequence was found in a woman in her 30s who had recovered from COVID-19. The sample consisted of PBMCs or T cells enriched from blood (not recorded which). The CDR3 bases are TGCGCCAGCAGCTTGGCCCCCGCCGGTGCCCAGTACTTC. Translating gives CASSLAPAGAQYF.